This T cell receptor (beta chain) was identified during a study of T cell responses to AZD1222 COVID-19 vaccine. General study findings and limits: Without day 14 samples, only post-peak T cell repertoires were studied. Most donors were white British and more were female, and clonal diversity was possibly underestimated. In the spike-specific TCR repertoire, nearly half reportedly target unmutated variant regions.

On this clone itself: The antigen is unknown.

Only in-frame clones appear in the TCRdb table, and some are missing; sequencing was by immunoSEQ multiplex PCR. Recorded for this sample: about 140,000 clones. The source is an adult in good health. Sequenced input: peripheral blood.

The CDR3 here is CAISGDRGDPGVNNYGYTF. For the CDR3, the DNA is TGTGCCATCAGTGGCGACAGGGGGGATCCCGGGGTCAATAATTATGGCTACACCTTC. This chain links TRBV10-3 with TRBJ1-2; 9 bases fit TRBD1. CDR3 length equals 19 residues. The V and J ends lost 4 bases and 5 bases, in that order; junction bases with no gene match: 20. CDR1 is ENHRY and CDR2 is SYGVKD in the germline V gene.